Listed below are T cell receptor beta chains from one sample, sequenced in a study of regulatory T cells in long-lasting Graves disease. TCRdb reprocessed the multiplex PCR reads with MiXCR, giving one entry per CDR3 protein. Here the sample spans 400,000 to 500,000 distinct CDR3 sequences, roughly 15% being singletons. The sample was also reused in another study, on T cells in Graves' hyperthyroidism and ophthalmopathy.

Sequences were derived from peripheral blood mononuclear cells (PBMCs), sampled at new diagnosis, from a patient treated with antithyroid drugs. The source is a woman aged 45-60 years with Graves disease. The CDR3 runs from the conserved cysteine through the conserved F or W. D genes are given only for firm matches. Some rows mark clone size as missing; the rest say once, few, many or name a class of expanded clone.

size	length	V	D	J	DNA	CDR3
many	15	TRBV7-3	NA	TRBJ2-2	TGTGCCAGCCGCGAGGGGACGGCGAACACCGGGGAGCTGTTTTTT	CASREGTANTGELFF
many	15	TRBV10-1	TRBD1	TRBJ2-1	TGCGCCAGCAGTGAGTCCCCGGGACAGACGAATGAGCAGTTCTTC	CASSESPGQTNEQFF
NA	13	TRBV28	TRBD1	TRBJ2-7	TGTGCCAGCAGCGGGGACAGGCCCTACGAGCAGTACTTC	CASSGDRPYEQYF
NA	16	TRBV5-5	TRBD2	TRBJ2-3	TGTGCCAGTAGTGGGGGACTAGCGGCCAGCACAGATACGCAGTATTTT	CASSGGLAASTDTQYF
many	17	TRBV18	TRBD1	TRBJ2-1	TGTGCCAGCTCGCGACAGGGGGGGGCTCAGGATCGCAATGAGCAGTTCTTC	CASSRQGGAQDRNEQFF
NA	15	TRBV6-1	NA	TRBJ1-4	TGTACCAGCAGTGAACGATACAGGGATAATGAAAAACTGTTTTTT	CTSSERYRDNEKLFF
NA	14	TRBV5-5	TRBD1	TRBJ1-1	TGTGCCAGCAGCTGGACAGGGTCAATTGCTGAAGCTTTCTTT	CASSWTGSIAEAFF
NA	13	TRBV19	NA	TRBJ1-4	TGTGCCAGTGAGGCACAGGGTGGCGAAAAACTGTTTTTT	CASEAQGGEKLFF
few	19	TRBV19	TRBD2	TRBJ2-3	TGTGCCAGTAGTCATGGGCTAGCGGTTCTACCATCACACACAGATACGCAGTATTTT	CASSHGLAVLPSHTDTQYF
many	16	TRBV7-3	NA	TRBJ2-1	TGTGCCAGCAGCTTAAATGGGGCCGAGCCCTACAATGAGCAGTTCTTC	CASSLNGAEPYNEQFF
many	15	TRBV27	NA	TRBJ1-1	TGTGCCAGCAGTTTATCTCCCGGGGATAACACTGAAGCTTTCTTT	CASSLSPGDNTEAFF
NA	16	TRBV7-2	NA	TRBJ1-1	TGTGCCAGCAGCTTAGCGTTCATAGGGGGGGGCACTGAAGCTTTCTTT	CASSLAFIGGGTEAFF
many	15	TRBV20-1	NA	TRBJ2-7	TGCAGTGCTAGGGGGGACCGACGGAGCTCCTACGAGCAGTACTTC	CSARGDRRSSYEQYF
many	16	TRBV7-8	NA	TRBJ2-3	TGTGCCAGCAGCAGGGGTGCCCGACTAGGTATCGATACGCAGTATTTT	CASSRGARLGIDTQYF
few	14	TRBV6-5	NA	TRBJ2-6	TGTGCCAGCAGTTACCAACCGGTGCCCAACGTCCTGACTTTC	CASSYQPVPNVLTF
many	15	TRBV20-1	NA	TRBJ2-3	TGCAGTGCTAGAGTGTCGAATGGGGCCACAGATACGCAGTATTTT	CSARVSNGATDTQYF
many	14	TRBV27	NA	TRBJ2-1	TGTGCCAGCAGTTTAAGTGGCACGTACAATGAGCAGTTCTTC	CASSLSGTYNEQFF
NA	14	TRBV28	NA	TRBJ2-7	TGTGCCAGCAGTGGCAGGGTCGTTTGGGACGAGCAGTACTTC	CASSGRVVWDEQYF
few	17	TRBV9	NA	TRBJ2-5	TGTGCCAGCAGCGTAGGGGCCATCGCTACCCCGCAAGAGACCCAGTACTTC	CASSVGAIATPQETQYF
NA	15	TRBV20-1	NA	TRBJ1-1	TGCAGTGCTAGAGGAAGGCGGAGCGGACGGGGTGAAGCTTTCTTT	CSARGRRSGRGEAFF
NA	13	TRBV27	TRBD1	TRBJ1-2	TGTGCCAGCGCACGGGGACAGCTGAATGGCTACACCTTC	CASARGQLNGYTF
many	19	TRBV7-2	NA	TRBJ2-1	TGTGCCAGCAGCCAAGCGGGTCGAGGCCCTCTCGAGTCCTACAATGAGCAGTTCTTC	CASSQAGRGPLESYNEQFF
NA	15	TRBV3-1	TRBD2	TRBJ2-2	TGTACCAGCAAGTTGATGAGCGGGAGGAGGGGGGAGCTGTTTTTT	CTSKLMSGRRGELFF
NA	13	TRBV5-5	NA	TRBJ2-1	TGTGCCAGCAGCTTAACAGGGTTTTTCGAGCAGTTCTTC	CASSLTGFFEQFF
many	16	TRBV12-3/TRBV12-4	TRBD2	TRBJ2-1	TGTGCCAGCAGTTCTATACTAGCGGGACTCCATTATCAGCAGTTCTTC	CASSSILAGLHYQQFF
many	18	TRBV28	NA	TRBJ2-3	TGTGCCAGCAGTTTGCCCTATATCGGGACACGGAGCACAGATACGCAGTATTTT	CASSLPYIGTRSTDTQYF
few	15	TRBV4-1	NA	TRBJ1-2	TGCGCCAGCAGCCAAGATTGGGGCAGGGGATATGGCTACACCTTC	CASSQDWGRGYGYTF
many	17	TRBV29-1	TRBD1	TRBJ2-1	TGCAGCGTGGTGGACAGGGCCGAAATGACGGGATACAATGAGCAGTTCTTC	CSVVDRAEMTGYNEQFF
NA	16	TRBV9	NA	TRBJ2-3	TGTGCCAGCAGCTTCGGGGCGGGACGCAGCACAGATACGCAGTATTTT	CASSFGAGRSTDTQYF
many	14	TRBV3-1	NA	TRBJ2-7	TGTGCCAGCAGCTACCGACAGGTCGGGTACGAGCAGTACTTC	CASSYRQVGYEQYF
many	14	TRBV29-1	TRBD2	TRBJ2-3	TGCAGCGTTGACGCTAGCGGGAGGACAGATACGCAGTATTTT	CSVDASGRTDTQYF
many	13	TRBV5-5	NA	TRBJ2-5	TGTGCCAGCAGCTTGGTGGCAAAAGAGACCCAGTACTTC	CASSLVAKETQYF
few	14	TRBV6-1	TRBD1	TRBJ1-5	TGTGCCAGCAGTGAAACAGGGGAAGTACAGCCCCAGCATTTT	CASSETGEVQPQHF
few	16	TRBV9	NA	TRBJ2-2	TGTGCCAGCAATGCCATTGCGGGTCAAGACACCGGGGAGCTGTTTTTT	CASNAIAGQDTGELFF
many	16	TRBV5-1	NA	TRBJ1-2	TGCGCCAGCAGCCTCGATCCGACAGGATTCGAGGATGGCTACACCTTC	CASSLDPTGFEDGYTF
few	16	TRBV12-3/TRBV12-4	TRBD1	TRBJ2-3	TGTGCCAGCAGTTCGGGGGACAGGGGGGGCACAGATACGCAGTATTTT	CASSSGDRGGTDTQYF
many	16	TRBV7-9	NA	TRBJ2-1	TGTGCCAGCAGCTCCCCGGCTAGCAGAAACTACAATGAGCAGTTCTTC	CASSSPASRNYNEQFF
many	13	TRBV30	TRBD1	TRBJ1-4	TGTGCCTGGAGTTTACAGGGGAGTGAAAAACTGTTTTTT	CAWSLQGSEKLFF
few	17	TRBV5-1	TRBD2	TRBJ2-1	TGCGCCAGCAGCTTGGGGGTACTTAGCGGGCCGTACAATGAGCAGTTCTTC	CASSLGVLSGPYNEQFF
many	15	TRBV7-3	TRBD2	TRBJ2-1	TGTGCCAGCAGCTCAGCGACTAGCAGCTACAATGAGCAGTTCTTC	CASSSATSSYNEQFF
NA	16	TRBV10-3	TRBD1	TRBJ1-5	TGTGCCATCAGTGAGTTCCCGACAGGGGATAATCAGCCCCAGCATTTT	CAISEFPTGDNQPQHF
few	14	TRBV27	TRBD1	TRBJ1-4	TGTGCCAGCAGTTCAGGGGGGGAGTGGGAAAAACTGTTTTTT	CASSSGGEWEKLFF
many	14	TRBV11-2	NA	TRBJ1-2	TGTGCCAGCAGCTTATTTGAAGTGGGGTATGGCTACACCTTC	CASSLFEVGYGYTF
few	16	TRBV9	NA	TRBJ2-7	TGTGCCAGCAGTCCATTAACTAGCCTTTGGCAGAACGAGCAGTACTTC	CASSPLTSLWQNEQYF
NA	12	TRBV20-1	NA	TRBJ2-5	TGCAGTGCTCTACAGGGTCGGGAGACCCAGTACTTC	CSALQGRETQYF
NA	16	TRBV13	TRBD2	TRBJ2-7	TGTGCCAGCAGCTTAGGTGGGTCTAGCGGGGGCCACGAGCAGTACTTC	CASSLGGSSGGHEQYF
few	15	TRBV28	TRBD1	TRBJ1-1	TGTGCCAGCAGTAAACCGGGACAGATGGGGGGTGAAGCTTTCTTT	CASSKPGQMGGEAFF
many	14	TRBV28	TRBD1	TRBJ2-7	TGTGCCAGCAGCCTACCGGGACAGCACTACGAGCAGTACTTC	CASSLPGQHYEQYF
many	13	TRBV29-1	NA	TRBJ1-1	TGCAGCGCTCACAGGGATACGAACACTGAAGCTTTCTTT	CSAHRDTNTEAFF
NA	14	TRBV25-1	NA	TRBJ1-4	TGTGCCAGCAGCCGGAGCTCTTTAGGCGAAAAACTGTTTTTT	CASSRSSLGEKLFF
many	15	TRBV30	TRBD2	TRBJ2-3	TGTGCCTGGAGTGTAGCCAGCGGGGCGACAGATACGCAGTATTTT	CAWSVASGATDTQYF